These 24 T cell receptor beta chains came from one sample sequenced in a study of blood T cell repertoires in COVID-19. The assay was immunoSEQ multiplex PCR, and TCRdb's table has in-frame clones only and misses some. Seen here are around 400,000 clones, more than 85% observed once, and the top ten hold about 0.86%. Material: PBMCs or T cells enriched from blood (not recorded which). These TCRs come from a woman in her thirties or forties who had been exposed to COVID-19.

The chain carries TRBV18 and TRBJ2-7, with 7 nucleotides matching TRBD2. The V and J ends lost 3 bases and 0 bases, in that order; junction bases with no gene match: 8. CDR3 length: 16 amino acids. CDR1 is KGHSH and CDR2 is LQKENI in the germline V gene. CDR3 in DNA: TGTGCCAGCTCACCGGGAATGAGCGGGGTCTCCTACGAGCAGTACTTC. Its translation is CASSPGMSGVSYEQYF.

CDR3: CASSPYLGLAYNEQFF. In nucleotides, the CDR3 is TGTGCCAGCAGCCCGTACCTTGGACTAGCTTACAATGAGCAGTTCTTC. The genes are TRBV14 and TRBJ2-1, with TRBD2 identical over 8 bases. CDR3 size: 16 residues. The V gene end was trimmed by 4 bases and the J gene end by 4 bases; junction bases not matched to a gene: 9. Germline V gives CDR1 SGHDN, CDR2 FVKESK. The full variable domain, in which reference TRBV14 and TRBJ2-1 provide the parts outside the CDR3, is EAGVTQFPSHSVIEKGQTVTLRCDPISGHDNLYWYRRVMGKEIKFLLHFVKESKQDESGMPNNRFLAERTGGTYSTLKVQPAELEDSGVYFCASSPYLGLAYNEQFFGPGTRLTVL.

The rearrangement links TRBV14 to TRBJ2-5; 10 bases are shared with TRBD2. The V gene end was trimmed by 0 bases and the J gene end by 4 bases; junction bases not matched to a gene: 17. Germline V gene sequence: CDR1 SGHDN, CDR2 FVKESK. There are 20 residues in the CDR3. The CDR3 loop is CASSQDPVLGKREGPETQYF. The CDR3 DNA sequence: TGTGCCAGCAGCCAAGATCCGGTCTTAGGGAAGCGGGAGGGCCCAGAGACCCAGTACTTC.

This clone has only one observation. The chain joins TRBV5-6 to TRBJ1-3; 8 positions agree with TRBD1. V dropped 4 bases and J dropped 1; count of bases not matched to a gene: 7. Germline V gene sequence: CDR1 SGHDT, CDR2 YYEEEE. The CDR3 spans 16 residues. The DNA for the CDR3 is TGTGCCAGCAGCCTCACGGACAGGGTTTCTGGAAACACCATATATTTT. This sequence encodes CASSLTDRVSGNTIYF.

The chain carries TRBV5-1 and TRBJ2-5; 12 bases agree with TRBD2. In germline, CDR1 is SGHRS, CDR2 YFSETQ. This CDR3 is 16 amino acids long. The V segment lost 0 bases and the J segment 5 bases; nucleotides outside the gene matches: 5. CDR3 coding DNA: TGCGCCAGCAGCTTGGAGACTAGCGGGAGAAGCGAGACCCAGTACTTC. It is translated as CASSLETSGRSETQYF. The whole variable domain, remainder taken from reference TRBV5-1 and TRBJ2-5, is KAGVTQTPRYLIKTRGQQVTLSCSPISGHRSVSWYQQTPGQGLQFLFEYFSETQRNKGNFPGRFSGRQFSNSRSEMNVSTLELGDSALYLCASSLETSGRSETQYFGPGTRLLVL.

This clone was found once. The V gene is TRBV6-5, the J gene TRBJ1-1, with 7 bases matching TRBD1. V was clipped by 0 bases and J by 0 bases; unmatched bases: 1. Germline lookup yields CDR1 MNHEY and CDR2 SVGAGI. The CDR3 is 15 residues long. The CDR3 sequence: CASSYSGQMNTEAFF. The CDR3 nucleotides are TGTGCCAGCAGTTACTCGGGACAGATGAACACTGAAGCTTTCTTT.

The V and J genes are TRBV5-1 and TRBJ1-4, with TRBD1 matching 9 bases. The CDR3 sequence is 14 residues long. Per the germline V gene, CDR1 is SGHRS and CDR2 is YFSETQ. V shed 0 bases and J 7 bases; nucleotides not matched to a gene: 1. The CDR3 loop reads CASSLDRGREKLFF. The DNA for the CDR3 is TGCGCCAGCAGCTTGGACAGGGGGCGTGAAAAACTGTTTTTT.

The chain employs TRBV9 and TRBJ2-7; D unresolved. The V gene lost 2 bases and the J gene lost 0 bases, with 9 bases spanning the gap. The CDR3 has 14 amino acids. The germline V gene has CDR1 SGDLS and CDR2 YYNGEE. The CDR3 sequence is CASSVLASSYEQYF. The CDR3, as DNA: TGTGCCAGCAGCGTTTTGGCCAGCTCCTACGAGCAGTACTTC.

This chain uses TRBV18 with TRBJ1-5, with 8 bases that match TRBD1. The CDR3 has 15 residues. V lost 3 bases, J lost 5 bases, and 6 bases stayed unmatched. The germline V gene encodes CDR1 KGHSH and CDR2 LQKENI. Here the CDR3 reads CASSPEQGVYQPQHF. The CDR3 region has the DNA TGTGCCAGCTCACCGGAACAGGGGGTATATCAGCCCCAGCATTTT.

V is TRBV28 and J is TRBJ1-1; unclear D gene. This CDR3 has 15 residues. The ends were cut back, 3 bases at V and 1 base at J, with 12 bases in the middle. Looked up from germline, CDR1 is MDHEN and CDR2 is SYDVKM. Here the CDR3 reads CASSFTGETNTEAFF. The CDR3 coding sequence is TGTGCCAGCAGTTTCACTGGGGAGACGAACACTGAAGCTTTCTTT.

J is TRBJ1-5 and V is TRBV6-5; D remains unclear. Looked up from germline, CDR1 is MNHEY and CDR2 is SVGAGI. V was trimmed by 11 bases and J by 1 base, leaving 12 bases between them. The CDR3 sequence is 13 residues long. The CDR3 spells CAVGFQSNQPQHF. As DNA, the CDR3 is TGTGCCGTGGGCTTTCAAAGCAATCAGCCCCAGCATTTT.

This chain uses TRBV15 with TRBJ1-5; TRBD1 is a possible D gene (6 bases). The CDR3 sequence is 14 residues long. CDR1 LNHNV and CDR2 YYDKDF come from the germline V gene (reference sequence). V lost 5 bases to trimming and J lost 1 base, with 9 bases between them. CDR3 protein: CATSLGTSNQPQHF. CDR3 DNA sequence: TGTGCCACCAGCCTAGGGACAAGCAATCAGCCCCAGCATTTT.

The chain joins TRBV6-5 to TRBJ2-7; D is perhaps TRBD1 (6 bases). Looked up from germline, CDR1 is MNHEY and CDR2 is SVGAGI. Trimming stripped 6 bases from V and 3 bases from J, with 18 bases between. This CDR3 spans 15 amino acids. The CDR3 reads CASSRTGSNLYEQYF. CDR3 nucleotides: TGTGCCAGCAGCAGAACAGGGTCTAACCTCTACGAGCAGTACTTC.

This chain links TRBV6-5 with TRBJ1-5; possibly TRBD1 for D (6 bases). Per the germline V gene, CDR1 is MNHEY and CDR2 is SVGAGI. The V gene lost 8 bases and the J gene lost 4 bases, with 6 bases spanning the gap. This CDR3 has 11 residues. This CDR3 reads CASQGNQPQHF. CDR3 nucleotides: TGTGCCAGCCAGGGGAATCAGCCCCAGCATTTT.

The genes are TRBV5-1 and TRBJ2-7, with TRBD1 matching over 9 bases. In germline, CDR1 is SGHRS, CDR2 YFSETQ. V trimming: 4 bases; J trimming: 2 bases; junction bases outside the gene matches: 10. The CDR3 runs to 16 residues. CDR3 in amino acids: CASSPIPGQGAYEQYF. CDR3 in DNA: TGCGCCAGCAGCCCCATCCCGGGACAGGGAGCCTACGAGCAGTACTTC.

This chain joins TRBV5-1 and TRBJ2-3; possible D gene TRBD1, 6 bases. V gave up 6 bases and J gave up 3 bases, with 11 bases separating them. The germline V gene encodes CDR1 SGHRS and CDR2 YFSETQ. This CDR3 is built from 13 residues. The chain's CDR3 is CASNQGGTDTQYF. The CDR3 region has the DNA TGCGCCAGCAACCAAGGGGGTACAGATACGCAGTATTTT. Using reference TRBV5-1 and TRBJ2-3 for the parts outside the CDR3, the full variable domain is KAGVTQTPRYLIKTRGQQVTLSCSPISGHRSVSWYQQTPGQGLQFLFEYFSETQRNKGNFPGRFSGRQFSNSRSEMNVSTLELGDSALYLCASNQGGTDTQYFGPGTRLTVL.

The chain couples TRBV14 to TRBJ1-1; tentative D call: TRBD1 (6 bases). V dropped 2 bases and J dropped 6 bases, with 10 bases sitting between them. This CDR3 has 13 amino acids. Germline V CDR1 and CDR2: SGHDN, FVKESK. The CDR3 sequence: CASSQWTASEAFF. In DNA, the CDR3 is TGTGCCAGCAGCCAATGGACAGCTTCTGAAGCTTTCTTT.

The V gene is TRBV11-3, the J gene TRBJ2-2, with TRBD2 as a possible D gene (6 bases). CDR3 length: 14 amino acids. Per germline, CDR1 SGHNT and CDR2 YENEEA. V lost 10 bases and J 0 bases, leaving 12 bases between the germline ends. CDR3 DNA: TGTGCCACGATACGGGACTCGAACACCGGGGAGCTGTTTTTT. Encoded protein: CATIRDSNTGELFF.

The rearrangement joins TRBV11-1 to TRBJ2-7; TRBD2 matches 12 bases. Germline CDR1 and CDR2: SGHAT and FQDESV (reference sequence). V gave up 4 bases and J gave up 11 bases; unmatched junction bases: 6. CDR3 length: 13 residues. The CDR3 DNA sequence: TGTGCCAGCAGCTCCACTAGCGGGGGGCTGGAGTACTTC. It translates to CASSSTSGGLEYF.

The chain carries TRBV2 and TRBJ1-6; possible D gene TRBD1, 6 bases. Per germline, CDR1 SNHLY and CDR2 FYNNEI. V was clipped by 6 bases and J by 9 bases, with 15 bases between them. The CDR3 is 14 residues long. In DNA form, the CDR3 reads TGTGCCAGCAGACTCCGGGACATTCGTTCACCCCTCCACTTT. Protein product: CASRLRDIRSPLHF.

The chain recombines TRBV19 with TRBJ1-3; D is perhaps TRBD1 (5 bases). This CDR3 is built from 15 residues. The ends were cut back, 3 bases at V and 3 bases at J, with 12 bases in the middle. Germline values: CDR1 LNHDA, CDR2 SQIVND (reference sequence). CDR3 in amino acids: CASSMDGGIGNTIYF. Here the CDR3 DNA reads TGTGCCAGTAGTATGGACGGGGGTATTGGAAACACCATATATTTT.

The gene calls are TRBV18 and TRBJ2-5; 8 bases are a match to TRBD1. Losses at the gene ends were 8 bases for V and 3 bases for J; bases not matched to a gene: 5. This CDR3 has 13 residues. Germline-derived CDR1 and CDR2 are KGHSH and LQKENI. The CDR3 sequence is CASGSGQEETQYF. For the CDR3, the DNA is TGTGCCAGCGGATCGGGACAGGAAGAGACCCAGTACTTC. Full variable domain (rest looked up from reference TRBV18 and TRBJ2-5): NAGVMQNPRHLVRRRGQEARLRCSPMKGHSHVYWYRQLPEEGLKFMVYLQKENIIDESGMPKERFSAEFPKEGPSILRIQQVVRGDSAAYFCASGSGQEETQYFGPGTRLLVL.

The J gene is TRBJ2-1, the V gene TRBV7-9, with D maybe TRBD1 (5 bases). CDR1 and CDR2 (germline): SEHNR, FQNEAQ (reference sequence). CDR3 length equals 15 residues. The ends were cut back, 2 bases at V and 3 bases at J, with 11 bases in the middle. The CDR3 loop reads CASSLTPDSYNEQFF. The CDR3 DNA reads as TGTGCCAGCAGCTTAACCCCTGACAGCTACAATGAGCAGTTCTTC.

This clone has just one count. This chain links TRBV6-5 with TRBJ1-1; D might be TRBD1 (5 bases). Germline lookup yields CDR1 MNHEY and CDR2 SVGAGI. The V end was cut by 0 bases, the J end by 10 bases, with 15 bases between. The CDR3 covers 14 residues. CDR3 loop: CASSYSKTGVGAFF. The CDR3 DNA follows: TGTGCCAGCAGTTACTCGAAAACGGGGGTGGGAGCTTTCTTT.